Below, one T cell receptor beta chain is given with its context. The antigen remains undetermined. Repertoires were generated with immunoSEQ multiplex PCR, while TCRdb's copy carries only in-frame clones and drops some. This table has 80,000 to 95,000 clones, about nine tenths appearing once. These data are taken from a study of T cell responses to AZD1222 COVID-19 vaccine. Findings of the study overall: Reports say nearly half of spike-specific TCRs go after unmutated variant regions.

The source of this sequence is an adult in good health. The material was peripheral blood, obtained on day 0 of MenACWY control vaccination.

For the CDR3, the DNA is TGTGCCAGCAGCCCTTCCGGGACGACTAATGAAAAACTGTTTTTT. It specifies CASSPSGTTNEKLFF. The chain carries TRBV3-1 (or the pseudogene TRBV3-2) and TRBJ1-4; possible D gene TRBD1, 5 bases. From germline, CDR1 is LGHDT and CDR2 YNNKEL (reference sequence). Trimming shortened V by 4 bases and J by 2 bases, and 11 bases separated the two germline ends. This CDR3 region has 15 residues.